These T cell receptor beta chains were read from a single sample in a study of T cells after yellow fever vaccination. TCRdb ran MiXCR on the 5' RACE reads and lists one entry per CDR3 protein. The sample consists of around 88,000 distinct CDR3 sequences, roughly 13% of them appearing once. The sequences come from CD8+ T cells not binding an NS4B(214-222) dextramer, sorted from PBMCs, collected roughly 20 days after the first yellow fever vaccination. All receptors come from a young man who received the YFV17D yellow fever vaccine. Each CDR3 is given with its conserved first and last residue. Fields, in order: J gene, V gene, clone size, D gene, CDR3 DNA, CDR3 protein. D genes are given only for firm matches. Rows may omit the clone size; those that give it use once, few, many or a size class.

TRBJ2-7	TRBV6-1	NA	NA	TGTGCCAGCAGCCCAGGGGCCCGGGGGAGTTACGAGCAGTACTTC	CASSPGARGSYEQYF
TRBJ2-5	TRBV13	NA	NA	TGTGCCAGCAGCTTAGGCTGGAGGGTGGAGACCCAGTACTTC	CASSLGWRVETQYF
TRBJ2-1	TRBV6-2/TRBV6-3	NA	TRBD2	TGTGCCAGCAGTACGGGACTAGCGGGTGCTGAGCAGTTCTTC	CASSTGLAGAEQFF
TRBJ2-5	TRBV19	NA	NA	TGTGCCAGTAGTATCGCAGGGGAAGAGACCCAGTACTTC	CASSIAGEETQYF
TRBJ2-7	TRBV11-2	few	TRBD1	TGTGCCAGCAGCCTCTGGGGACAGGGGGCTGTCCACGAGCAGTACTTC	CASSLWGQGAVHEQYF
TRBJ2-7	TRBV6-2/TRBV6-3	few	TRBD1	TGTGCCAGCAGTTACTCGGTGACAGGGACCTACGAGCAGTACTTC	CASSYSVTGTYEQYF
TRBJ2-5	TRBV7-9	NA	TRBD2	TGTGCCAGCAGCCAGCTGACTAGCGGGGACCGGGAGACCCAGTACTTC	CASSQLTSGDRETQYF
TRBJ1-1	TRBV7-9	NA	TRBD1	TGTGCCAGCAGCCTTACCGGGACAGGGGACACTGAAGCTTTCTTT	CASSLTGTGDTEAFF
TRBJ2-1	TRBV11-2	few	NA	TGTGCCAGCAGCTTAGGAGGAGGGAGGTCTAATGAGCAGTTCTTC	CASSLGGGRSNEQFF
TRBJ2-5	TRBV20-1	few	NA	TGCAGTGCTGATGATTCTGGGGCCACCTTCCAAGAGACCCAGTACTTC	CSADDSGATFQETQYF
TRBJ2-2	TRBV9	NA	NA	TGTGCCAGCAGCGTAGCACTTGTGACCACCGGGGAGCTGTTTTTT	CASSVALVTTGELFF
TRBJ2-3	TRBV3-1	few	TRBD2	TGTGCCAGCAGCCAAGAAGTAGCGGGGGGCCCTTCCAGGGATACGCAGTATTTT	CASSQEVAGGPSRDTQYF
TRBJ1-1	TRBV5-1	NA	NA	TGCGCCAGCGGAAGGACGGCGAACACTGAAGCTTTCTTT	CASGRTANTEAFF
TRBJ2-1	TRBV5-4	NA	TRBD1	TGTGCCACCCTCGACGACAGGGTTAAGCAGTTCTTC	CATLDDRVKQFF
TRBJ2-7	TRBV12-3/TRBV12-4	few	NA	TGTGCCAGCAGTTTTGGAGGGATGACCTACGAGCAGTACTTC	CASSFGGMTYEQYF
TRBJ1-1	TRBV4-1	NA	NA	TGCGCCAGCAGCCAAGAGCGGACGCAAGGAACTGAAGCTTTCTTT	CASSQERTQGTEAFF
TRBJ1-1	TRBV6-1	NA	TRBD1	TGTGCCAGCAGGTTGGCAGGGGGGCTCCCCGCTGAAGCTTTCTTT	CASRLAGGLPAEAFF
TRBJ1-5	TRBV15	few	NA	TGTGCCACCAGCAGACCAAAGGTTGGCACCAATCAGCCCCAGCATTTT	CATSRPKVGTNQPQHF
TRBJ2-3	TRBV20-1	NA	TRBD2	TGCAGTGCCCGCCCCGACGCGGGGGGGCGGACAGATACGCAGTATTTT	CSARPDAGGRTDTQYF
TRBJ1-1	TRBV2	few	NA	TGTGCCAGCAATGGGAACACTGAAGCTTTCTTT	CASNGNTEAFF
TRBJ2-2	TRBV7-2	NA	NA	TGTGCCAGCAGCGTACAGGGAACCGGGGAGCTGTTTTTT	CASSVQGTGELFF
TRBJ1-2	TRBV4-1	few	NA	TGCGCCAGCAGCCAAGTGACGGCGTCGGACTATGGCTACACCTTC	CASSQVTASDYGYTF
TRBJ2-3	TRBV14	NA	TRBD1	TGTGCCAGCAGCCAAGATTTGGGGACAGGTCGATTTTACACAGATACGCAGTATTTT	CASSQDLGTGRFYTDTQYF
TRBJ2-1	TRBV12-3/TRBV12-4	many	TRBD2	TGTGCCAGCAGTTATACGCGGGAGCTAGACAATGAGCAGTTCTTC	CASSYTRELDNEQFF
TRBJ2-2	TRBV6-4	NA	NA	TGTGCCAGCGCGCGAGGGGGAGAGACCGGGGAGCTGTTTTTT	CASARGGETGELFF
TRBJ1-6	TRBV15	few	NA	TGTGCCACCACAGGGGCCGGCTCCTATAATTCACCCCTCCACTTT	CATTGAGSYNSPLHF
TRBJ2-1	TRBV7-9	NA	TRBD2	TGTGCCAGCAGCTTAGCCCAGCGGGGGGGCCTTCTCTCCTACAATGAGCAGTTCTTC	CASSLAQRGGLLSYNEQFF
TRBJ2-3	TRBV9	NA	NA	TGTGCCAGCACCAGCACAGATACGCAGTATTTT	CASTSTDTQYF
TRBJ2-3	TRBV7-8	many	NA	TGTGCCAGCTCTCCTCGGGTGTTTGGTACGCAGTATTTT	CASSPRVFGTQYF
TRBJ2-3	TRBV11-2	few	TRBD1	TGTGCCAGCAGCTCTCCCAGGGGGTTACATACGCAGTATTTT	CASSSPRGLHTQYF
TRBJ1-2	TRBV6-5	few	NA	TGTGCCAGCAGTTACTCGGCCAGGGGCTATGGCTACACCTTC	CASSYSARGYGYTF
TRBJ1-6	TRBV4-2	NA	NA	TGTGCCAGCAGCCAAGTGGAGAATTCACCCCTCCACTTT	CASSQVENSPLHF
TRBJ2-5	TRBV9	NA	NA	TGTGCCAGCAGCGTCGGGGTAACGGGGGCCCACCAAGAGACCCAGTACTTC	CASSVGVTGAHQETQYF
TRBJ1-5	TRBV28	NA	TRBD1	TGTGCCAGCAGTTCCCCGACAGGGGATCAGCCCCAGCATTTT	CASSSPTGDQPQHF
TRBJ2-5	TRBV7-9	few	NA	TGTGCCAGCAGACCGATACAGGAACCCTTGTACTTC	CASRPIQEPLYF
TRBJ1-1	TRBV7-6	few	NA	TGTGCCAGCAACTCGGTGGCGGGGAACACTGAAGCTTTCTTT	CASNSVAGNTEAFF
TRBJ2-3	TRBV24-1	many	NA	TGTGCCACCAGTGACGCCGGCTCTAGCACAGATACGCAGTATTTT	CATSDAGSSTDTQYF
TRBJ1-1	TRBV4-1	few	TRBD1	TGCGCCAGCAGCCGTACAGGGGATTATGAAGCTTTCTTT	CASSRTGDYEAFF
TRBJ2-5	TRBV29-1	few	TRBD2	TGCAGCGTTCTTGGACTAGCGGGGGTGGAGACCCAGTACTTC	CSVLGLAGVETQYF
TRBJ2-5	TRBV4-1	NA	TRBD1	TGCGCCAGCAGCCACGAACCGGGACAGCTCCAAGAGACCCAGTACTTC	CASSHEPGQLQETQYF
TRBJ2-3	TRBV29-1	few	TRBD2	TGCAGCGTTGAACAAGCGGGGGGAACTAGCACAGATACGCAGTATTTT	CSVEQAGGTSTDTQYF
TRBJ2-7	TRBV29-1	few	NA	TGCAGCGTTGACCCAAGCGGCAGCTCCTACGAGCAGTACTTC	CSVDPSGSSYEQYF
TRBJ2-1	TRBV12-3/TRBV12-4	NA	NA	TGTGCCAGCCGCCTAGTGACAGGCTACAATGAGCAGTTCTTC	CASRLVTGYNEQFF
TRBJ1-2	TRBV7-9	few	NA	TGTGCCAGCAGCGGACCTCAGGGGAAGGGCGGCTACACCTTC	CASSGPQGKGGYTF
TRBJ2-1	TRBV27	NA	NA	TGTGCCAGCAGATCTGGACTAAGCTCCTACAATGAGCAGTTCTTC	CASRSGLSSYNEQFF
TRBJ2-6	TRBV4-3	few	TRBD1	TGCGCCAGCAGCTTACGGACAGGCTCTGGGGCCAACGTCCTGACTTTC	CASSLRTGSGANVLTF
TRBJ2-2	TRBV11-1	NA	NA	TGTGCCAGCAGCCCAATATCAGCCCGCGGTGATTCGTCCGGGGAGCTGTTTTTT	CASSPISARGDSSGELFF
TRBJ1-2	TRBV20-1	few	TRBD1	TGCAGTGCTAGAGATCACGACAGGGGGAACTATGGCTACACCTTC	CSARDHDRGNYGYTF
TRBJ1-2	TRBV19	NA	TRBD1	TGTGCCAGTAGTTTGCCCGGGACAGGCGGCTATGGCTACACCTTC	CASSLPGTGGYGYTF
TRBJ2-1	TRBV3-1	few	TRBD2	TGTGCCAGCAGCCAAGATATAGCGGGGGGGCCCAATGAGCAGTTCTTC	CASSQDIAGGPNEQFF
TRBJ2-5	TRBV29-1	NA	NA	TGCAGCTTCGAGGGGGACCAAGAGACCCAGTACTTC	CSFEGDQETQYF
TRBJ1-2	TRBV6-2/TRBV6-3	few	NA	TGTGCCAGCAGTTACTCCTCCTCGGGCTACACCTTC	CASSYSSSGYTF
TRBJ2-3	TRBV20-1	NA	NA	TGCAGTGTACAGGACACAGATACGCAGTATTTT	CSVQDTDTQYF
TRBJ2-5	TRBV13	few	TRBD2	TGTGCCAGCAGCTTAGCGGCTAGCGGGGAGACCCAGTACTTC	CASSLAASGETQYF
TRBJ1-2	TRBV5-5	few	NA	TGTGCCAGCAGCTTGGTCCGGGAGCCTACCTTC	CASSLVREPTF